This section outlines one T cell receptor (beta chain) sequence together with its context. There are many counts of this clonotype. What antigen it recognizes has not been identified. No clone much larger than this one lies a single base away; base qualities are absent. This entry comes from a study of CD8 T cells in ankylosing spondylitis (dated by TCRdb to about 2017). Looking at the study overall: T cell receptor beta repertoires were profiled in healthy donors and ankylosing spondylitis patients so that disease-linked TCR variants could be found. The full study cohort was made up of 20 to 25 ankylosing spondylitis patients and fewer than 120 healthy donors. Samples of peripheral blood were taken, and for ankylosing spondylitis patients, synovial fluid was collected as well. Study-wide findings and limitations: Some TCR beta motif variants had previously been reported in synovial fluid and blood of reactive arthritis patients, which suggested common disease-initiation mechanisms. According to the report, matched synovial fluid samples from ankylosing spondylitis patients were significantly enriched for the disease-linked clones. Blood from ankylosing spondylitis patients appeared to be characterized by a TCR beta motif made up of about 8 highly homologous amino acid variants. The disease-linked clones showed a CD8+ phenotype and occurred at relatively low frequencies in peripheral blood.

Instrument used: Illumina HiSeq 2500. Quantitative 5'-RACE with molecular barcodes was used to prepare TCR beta libraries. Per the source publication's procedure: A new computational method based on a probabilistic model of VDJ rearrangement was used to identify disease-linked TCR variants. TCRdb redid the processing of the public reads, applying fastp at Q25 and MiXCR, and retained in-frame beta chains. Rows are unified per CDR3 protein, each entry keeping the most common DNA and genes. Clone size and V and J calls follow TCRdb, not the original study. This sample has approximately 92,000 distinct CDR3 sequences in its table, and 8.8% of those were observed once. The ten top clones hold roughly 4.6% of the sample. Taken from the germline V gene, the CDR1 and CDR2 loops are MDHEN and SYDVKM. From its cysteine to its phenylalanine, the CDR3 spans 14 amino acids. The sequence is cut down to CDR3 DNA, 42 bases in frame from base 1. Trimming removed 4 bases from V and 0 bases from J, leaving 9 bases between the germline ends.

Rearrangement joined TRBV28 to TRBJ1-1; matching of 5 bases hints at TRBD1 as the D gene. The sequencing input was blood, either unsorted or a sorted T cell fraction (not recorded which). This clonotype originated in a male donor with ankylosing spondylitis or in good health (not recorded which). The nucleotide sequence reads TGTGCCAGCAGTTGGACATTCATGAACACTGAAGCTTTCTTT. Translated, this is CASSWTFMNTEAFF.